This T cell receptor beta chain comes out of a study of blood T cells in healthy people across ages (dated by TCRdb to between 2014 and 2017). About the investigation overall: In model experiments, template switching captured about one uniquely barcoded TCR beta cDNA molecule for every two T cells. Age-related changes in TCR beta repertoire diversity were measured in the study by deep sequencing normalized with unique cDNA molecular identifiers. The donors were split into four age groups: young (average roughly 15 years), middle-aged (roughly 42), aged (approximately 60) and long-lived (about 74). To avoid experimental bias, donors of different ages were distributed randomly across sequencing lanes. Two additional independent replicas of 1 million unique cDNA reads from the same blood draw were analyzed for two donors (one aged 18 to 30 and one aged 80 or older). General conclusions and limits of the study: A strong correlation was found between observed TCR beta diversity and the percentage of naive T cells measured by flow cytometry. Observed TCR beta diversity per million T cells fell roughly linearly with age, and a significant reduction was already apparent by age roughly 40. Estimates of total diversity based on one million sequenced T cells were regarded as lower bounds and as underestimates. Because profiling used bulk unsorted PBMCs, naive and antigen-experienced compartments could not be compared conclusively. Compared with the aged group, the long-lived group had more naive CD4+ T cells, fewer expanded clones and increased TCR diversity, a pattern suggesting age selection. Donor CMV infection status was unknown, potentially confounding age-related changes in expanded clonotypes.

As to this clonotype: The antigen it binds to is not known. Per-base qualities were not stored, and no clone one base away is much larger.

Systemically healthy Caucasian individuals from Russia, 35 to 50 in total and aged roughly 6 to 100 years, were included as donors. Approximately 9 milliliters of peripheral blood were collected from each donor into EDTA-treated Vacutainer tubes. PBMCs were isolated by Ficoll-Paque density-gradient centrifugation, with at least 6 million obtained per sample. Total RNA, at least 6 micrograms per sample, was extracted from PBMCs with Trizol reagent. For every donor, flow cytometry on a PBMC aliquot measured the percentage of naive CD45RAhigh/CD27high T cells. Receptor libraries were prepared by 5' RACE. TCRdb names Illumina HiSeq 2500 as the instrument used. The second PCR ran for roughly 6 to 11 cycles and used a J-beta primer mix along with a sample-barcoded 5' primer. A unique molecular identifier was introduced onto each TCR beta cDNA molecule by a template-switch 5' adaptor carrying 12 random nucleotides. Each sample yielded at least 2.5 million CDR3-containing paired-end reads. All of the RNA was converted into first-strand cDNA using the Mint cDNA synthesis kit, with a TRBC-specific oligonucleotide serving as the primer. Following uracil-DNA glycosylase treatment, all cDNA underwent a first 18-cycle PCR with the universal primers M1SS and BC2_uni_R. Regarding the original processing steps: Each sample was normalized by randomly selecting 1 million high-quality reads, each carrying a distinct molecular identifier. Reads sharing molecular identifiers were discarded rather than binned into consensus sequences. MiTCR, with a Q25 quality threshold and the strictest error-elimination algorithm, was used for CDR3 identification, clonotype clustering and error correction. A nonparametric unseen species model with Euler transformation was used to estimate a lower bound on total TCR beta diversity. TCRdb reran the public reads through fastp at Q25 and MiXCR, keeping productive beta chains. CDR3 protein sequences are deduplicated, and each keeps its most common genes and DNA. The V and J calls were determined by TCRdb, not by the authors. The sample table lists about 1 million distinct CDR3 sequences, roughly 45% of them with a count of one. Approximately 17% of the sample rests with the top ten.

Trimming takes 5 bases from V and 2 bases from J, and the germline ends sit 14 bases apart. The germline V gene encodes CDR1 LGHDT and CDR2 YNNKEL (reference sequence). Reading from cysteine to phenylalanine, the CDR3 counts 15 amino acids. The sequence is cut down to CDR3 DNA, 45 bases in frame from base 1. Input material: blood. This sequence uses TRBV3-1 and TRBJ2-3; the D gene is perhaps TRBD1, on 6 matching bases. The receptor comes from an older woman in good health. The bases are TGTGCCAGCAGCAAAGTGGGGGCTTCCACAGATACGCAGTATTTT. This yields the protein CASSKVGASTDTQYF.